This paragraph covers one T cell receptor (beta chain) sequence. Its target is not known. TCRdb's copy holds only in-frame clones and misses some; the assay was immunoSEQ multiplex PCR. The table includes about 14,000 clones, 80% detected once. In germline, CDR1 is SGHNT, CDR2 YYREEE (reference sequence). This CDR3 comprises 16 residues. Trimming shortened V by 2 bases and J by 2 bases, and 16 bases separated the two germline ends. This record comes from a study of OX40 agonist ivuxolimab in advanced cancers. About the study: Eligibility rules accepted prior anti-PD-1, anti-PD-L1 or anti-CTLA-4 therapy, and around 38% had some.

Broader study findings: People who partly responded at 0.1-3.0 mg/kg had some of the least clonal expansion seen.

V usage is TRBV5-4 and J usage is TRBJ2-5, with D possibly being TRBD1 or TRBD2 (5 bases each). The receptor comes from an adult with an advanced solid tumor such as melanoma, head and neck, liver or kidney cancer. The input for sequencing was CD4+ or CD8+ T cells sorted from blood, taken in a trial of the OX40 agonist ivuxolimab. The CDR3 nucleotides read TGTGCCAGCAGCTTCGAGGCCGGGACGTATCAAGAGACCCAGTACTTC. Translation: CASSFEAGTYQETQYF. The complete variable domain, with remaining parts taken from reference TRBV5-4 and TRBJ2-5, reads ETGVTQSPTHLIKTRGQQVTLRCSSQSGHNTVSWYQQALGQGPQFIFQYYREEENGRGNFPPRFSGLQFPNYSSELNVNALELDDSALYLCASSFEAGTYQETQYFGPGTRLLVL.